This T cell receptor beta chain was captured by sequencing in a study of T cells after yellow fever vaccination (dated by TCRdb to the late 2010s). About the investigation overall: The SMART-Seq v4 Ultra Low Input RNA kit was used to prepare libraries from fractions with low cell numbers. To follow T-cell clones before and after primary and booster YFV17D yellow fever vaccination, bulk TCR alpha and beta repertoires were sequenced over time. Two healthy male donors, one aged 18 to 30 and one aged 30 to 40 years, were included in the cohort. Blood was collected at multiple timepoints before and after primary and secondary immunization, and bulk PBMC replicates and cell subsets were isolated.

On the study overall, not on this receptor specifically: A small fraction of clonotypes appeared in both the CD4 and CD8 compartments, likely as a result of convergent recombination. After the booster, most of the clones that had expanded following primary vaccination were detected again (almost 98% of CD4 and 88% of CD8), which suggests that memory was broadly maintained. Compared with the primary T-cell response, the secondary T-cell response was weaker but faster, peaking on day 5 rather than day 15. Only a couple of donors were included in the study, so the extent to which the findings can be generalized is limited. Computational filtering was required because FACS-sorted repertoires could contain abundant contaminating clonotypes from the bulk population.

The CDR3 contains 13 residues, cysteine and phenylalanine counted. CDR3 DNA is the only sequence kept; it has 39 bases, read in frame from the first base. V and J lose 2 bases and 10 bases, and a span of 15 bases separates them. CDR1 and CDR2 (DFQATT, SNEGSKA) derive from the germline V gene (reference sequence). What the treatment or condition label conveys for this sample: live attenuated yellow fever vaccine strain. PBMCs were isolated from peripheral blood using a standard Ficoll-Paque protocol. Dynabeads CD4 and CD8 positive selection kits were used to isolate CD4 and CD8 T-cell fractions. RNA was extracted with TriZol from bulk PBMCs, CD4 and CD8 fractions, and dextramer-positive and dextramer-negative fractions. Notes on this clonotype: It has no known antigen specificity. No base quality information exists; no much larger clone differs at one position.

The instrument given in TCRdb is Illumina NovaSeq 6000. TCR cDNA was synthesized by 5'RACE template switching, through which a universal primer site and unique molecular identifiers were introduced. Priming of cDNA synthesis was performed from both the TCR alpha and TCR beta constant segments. Library amplification involved two PCR steps, and the second step added sample barcodes and sequencing adapters. Sequencing of libraries was performed on Illumina HiSeq 2500 (2x100 bp) or NovaSeq (2x150 bp). As for the authors' bioinformatics: MIGEC handled demultiplexing of reads and collapsing into UMI consensus sequences, while MiXCR performed V(D)J alignment. Clonotypes responding to the vaccine were identified with edgeR on replicate PBMC samples, with the criteria of FDR below 0.01 and a log2 fold change above 5 up to day 15. Each bulk clonotype received a CD4 or CD8 identity based on whether the sequenced CD4 or CD8 repertoire contained that clonotype at higher abundance. In-frame beta chains were kept once TCRdb had trimmed the public reads at Q25 with fastp and called clones with MiXCR. A single entry per CDR3 protein holds the most common genes and DNA from its merged rows. These V and J calls derive from TCRdb rather than the authors' analysis. Across this sample there are about 170,000 distinct CDR3 sequences, with approximately 10% seen only once. 36% of the sample is held by the ten biggest clonotypes.

The sequence joins TRBV20-1 to TRBJ2-1, and the D gene may be TRBD1, 6 bases matching. This receptor was taken from a man aged 18-30 years who received the YFV17D yellow fever vaccine. Sequenced material: CD8+ T cells sorted from PBMCs, taken 15 days after the yellow fever booster vaccination. The bases read TGCAGTGCTAGACCTACAGGGTCTGGGGAGCAGTTCTTC. This translates into CSARPTGSGEQFF.